Following are 2 T cell receptor beta chains from one sample sequenced in a study of blood T cells in healthy people across ages. It was with a sample-barcoded 5' primer and a J-beta primer mix that a second PCR of about 6 to 12 cycles was run. TCRdb itself ran the 5' RACE reads through MiXCR, one entry per CDR3 protein. The sample holds roughly 700,000 distinct CDR3 sequences, about 30% seen once. The sequenced sample consisted of blood. The receptors here all came from an elderly woman in good health.

As to this clonotype: A single base separates this from a much larger clone, so it may be a read error. This chain uses TRBV18 with TRBJ2-1; 7 nucleotides line up with TRBD1. CDR3 length: 15 amino acids. Germline CDR1 KGHSH, CDR2 LQKENI. The CDR3 loop reads CASPPNRGGRNEQFF. The CDR3 nucleotides are TGTGCCAGCCCACCAAACAGGGGTGGTAGAAATGAGCAGTTCTTC.

This clonotype was counted many times. This rearrangement joins TRBV12-3 or TRBV12-4 to TRBJ1-2; no clear D gene. V shed 6 bases and J shed 1 base, with 9 bases lying between them. This CDR3 has 13 residues. CDR3 loop: CASSLTDNYGYTF. The CDR3 coding sequence is TGTGCCAGCAGCCTTACAGATAACTATGGCTACACCTTC.